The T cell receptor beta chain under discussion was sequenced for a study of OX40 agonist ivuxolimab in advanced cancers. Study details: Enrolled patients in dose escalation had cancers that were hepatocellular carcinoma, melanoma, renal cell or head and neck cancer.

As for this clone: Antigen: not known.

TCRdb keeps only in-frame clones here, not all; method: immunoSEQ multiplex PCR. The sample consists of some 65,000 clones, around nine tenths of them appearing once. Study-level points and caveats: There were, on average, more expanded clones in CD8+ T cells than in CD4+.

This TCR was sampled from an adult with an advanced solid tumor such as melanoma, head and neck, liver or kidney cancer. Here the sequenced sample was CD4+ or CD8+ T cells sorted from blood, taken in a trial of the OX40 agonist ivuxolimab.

The CDR3 DNA follows: TGTGCCAGCAGTGAAGACCGGAACACTGAAGCTTTCTTT. Amino acid sequence: CASSEDRNTEAFF. This chain connects TRBV2 to TRBJ1-1; D not certain. Trimming shortened V by 1 base and J by 1 base, and 4 bases separated the two germline ends. The CDR3 is 13 residues long. In germline, CDR1 is SNHLY, CDR2 FYNNEI. The whole variable domain, remainder taken from reference TRBV2 and TRBJ1-1, is EPEVTQTPSHQVTQMGQEVILRCVPISNHLYFYWYRQILGQKVEFLVSFYNNEISEKSEIFDDQFSVERPDGSNFTLKIRSTKLEDSAMYFCASSEDRNTEAFFGQGTRLTVV.